The present TCR beta chain was sequenced within a study of cytomegalovirus exposure and HLA in healthy donors. The germline V gene has CDR1 PRHDT and CDR2 FYEKMQ (reference sequence). V dropped 3 bases and J dropped 2; count of bases not matched to a gene: 10. The CDR3 is made up of 17 amino acids. With 60 Vbeta and 13 Jbeta primers, the PCR was carried out. TCRdb's copy holds only in-frame clones and misses some; the assay was immunoSEQ multiplex PCR. This sample's clone table lists some 39,000 clones. The chain combines TRBV13 with TRBJ1-1; 9 bases are a match to TRBD1. This TCR was sampled from a woman younger than 45 in good health and CMV-seropositive. The sample consisted of PBMCs. The CDR3 DNA sequence: TGTGCCAGCAGCTTGCTACAGGGGGCTCAAGTAAACACTGAAGCTTTCTTT. Translation gives CASSLLQGAQVNTEAFF. The entire variable domain, with the rest obtained from reference TRBV13 and TRBJ1-1, is as follows: AAGVIQSPRHLIKEKRETATLKCYPIPRHDTVYWYQQGPGQDPQFLISFYEKMQSDKGSIPDRFSAQQFSDYHSELNMSSLELGDSALYFCASSLLQGAQVNTEAFFGQGTRLTVV.